Below, 4 T cell receptor beta chains from the same sample are listed, as sequenced in a study of Graves' ophthalmopathy and Graves' hyperthyroidism. Investigators amplified TCR beta CDR3 regions from RNA transcripts. Amplification began with first-round RT-PCR using HTBI primers, then second-round multiplex PCR was performed. TCRdb reprocessed the multiplex PCR reads via MiXCR and lists one record per CDR3 protein. In the table there are nearly 400,000 distinct CDR3 sequences, around 18% of which are singletons. The sequenced material came from peripheral blood. The receptor set was obtained from a woman under 30 with Graves' ophthalmopathy.

In this sample, this clonotype turned up many times. The CDR3 DNA reads as TGTGCCAGCTCGGACGAGGTGGTTGAGGCTTTCTTT. Encoded protein: CASSDEVVEAFF. J is TRBJ1-1 and V is TRBV12-3 or TRBV12-4; no reliable D call. CDR3 size: 12 residues. Trimming removed 8 bases from V and 11 bases from J, with 18 bases in between.

This clonotype was seen repeatedly, ten times or more. The chain employs TRBV20-1 and TRBJ1-3; D not resolved. Germline CDR1 reads DFQATT; CDR2 reads SNEGSKA (reference sequence). This CDR3 spans 12 amino acids. Between the trimmed V and J ends, which lost 5 bases and 2 bases, there was a span of 7 bases. CDR3 bases: TGCAGTGCTTACAGACCTGGAAACACCATATATTTT. It is translated as CSAYRPGNTIYF.

This clonotype was seen many times. The chain uses TRBV20-1 and TRBJ1-1; no definite D call. V lost 6 bases to trimming and J lost 1 base, with 18 bases between them. This CDR3 region has 15 residues. Germline-derived CDR1 and CDR2 are DFQATT and SNEGSKA (reference sequence). CDR3 sequence: CSALSLDRPNTEAFF. The CDR3 coding sequence is TGCAGTGCCCTCTCCCTGGACCGGCCGAACACTGAAGCTTTCTTT.

The V gene is TRBV20-1, the J gene TRBJ2-7; perhaps TRBD1 as D (6 bases). V was pared by 2 bases and J by 6 bases, with 11 bases between. Germline V gives CDR1 DFQATT, CDR2 SNEGSKA (reference sequence). The CDR3 spans 12 residues. Here the CDR3 DNA reads TGCAGTGCTAGATTCCAGGGGCTCGAGCAGTACTTC. Its translation is CSARFQGLEQYF.